The T cell receptor beta chain described here comes from a study of identical twins. Study-level points and caveats: Compared with unrelated sharing, twin-shared out-of-frame alpha sequences had more low-probability sequences.

This clonotype was seen only a few times. Its matching antigen is unknown. With 4 bases removed from V and 0 bases from J, the gap between germline ends came to 16 bases. Per the germline V gene, CDR1 is LGHNA and CDR2 is YNFKEQ. The CDR3 is 17 amino acids. TCRdb re-called the 5' RACE reads through MiXCR, storing one row per CDR3 protein. Among 450,000 or so distinct CDR3 sequences listed, approximately 14% were seen once. The same data also went into a second study, on yellow fever vaccine responses in identical twins. That investigation notes: Twins reportedly mounted vaccine T cell responses that seemed partly convergent, partly personalized.

The sequence was collected from a woman between 18 and 29 years old in good health. The source material was CD4+ T cells sorted from blood. V usage is TRBV4-2 and J usage is TRBJ2-1; D may be TRBD2 (5 bases). CDR3 DNA sequence: TGTGCCAGCAGCCTATGGGAGCGGAAAAGCTCCTACAATGAGCAGTTCTTC. Protein sequence: CASSLWERKSSYNEQFF.